Listed below are T cell receptor beta chains from one sample, sequenced in a study of blood T cells in healthy people across ages. TCRdb used MiXCR to reprocess the 5' RACE reads, holding one entry per CDR3 protein. The sample has 1.4 million or so distinct CDR3 sequences, roughly 43% seen once; the top ten hold about 4%. Sequenced: blood. These receptors all stem from a woman under 30 in good health. CDR3s include the opening cysteine and the closing phenylalanine or tryptophan. The order of the fields is CDR3 protein, CDR3 DNA, V gene, clone size, CDR3 length, J gene, D gene. D genes are given only for firm matches. Clone sizes are given selectively: once, few, many, or a class where the clone is expanded.

CAGSLSPGTSGGTYEQYF,TGCGCCGGCAGCTTGTCCCCCGGGACTAGCGGGGGGACCTACGAGCAGTACTTC,TRBV5-1,.,18,TRBJ2-7,TRBD2
CASSLSYGSWTGELFF,TGTGCCAGCAGCCTCTCTTACGGGAGTTGGACCGGGGAGCTGTTTTTT,TRBV5-6,.,16,TRBJ2-2,.
CASSFGGIAAGELFF,TGTGCCAGCAGTTTTGGGGGGATCGCCGCCGGGGAGCTGTTTTTT,TRBV12-3/TRBV12-4,few,15,TRBJ2-2,.
CATSRVGRTRDYTF,TGTGCCACCAGCAGAGTGGGACGGACCCGTGACTACACCTTC,TRBV15,.,14,TRBJ1-2,.
CASTPEYWASQSEQYF,TGTGCCAGCACCCCTGAATACTGGGCTAGTCAGAGCGAGCAGTACTTC,TRBV28,once,16,TRBJ2-7,.
CSAAPGGSTDTQYF,TGCAGTGCAGCCCCGGGCGGGAGCACAGATACGCAGTATTTT,TRBV20-1,.,14,TRBJ2-3,.
CASIIRGRTDIQYF,TGTGCCAGCATCATCAGGGGGCGCACGGACATTCAGTACTTC,TRBV12-3/TRBV12-4,.,14,TRBJ2-4,TRBD1
CASSSASGRAGDTQYF,TGTGCCAGCAGTTCGGCCAGCGGGAGGGCTGGGGATACGCAGTATTTT,TRBV28,.,16,TRBJ2-3,TRBD2
CASRYRETEAFF,TGTGCCAGCAGGTACAGGGAGACTGAAGCTTTCTTT,TRBV27,few,12,TRBJ1-1,.
CSVEIQGRQYF,TGCAGCGTTGAAATCCAGGGTCGGCAGTACTTC,TRBV29-1,.,11,TRBJ2-5,.
CSVEWDRETYGYTF,TGCAGCGTTGAGTGGGACAGGGAGACATATGGCTACACCTTC,TRBV29-1,few,14,TRBJ1-2,TRBD1
CASSFWVGGQPQHF,TGTGCCAGCAGCTTTTGGGTAGGGGGTCAGCCCCAGCATTTT,TRBV6-6,few,14,TRBJ1-5,.
CASSYSSRQGRGYTF,TGTGCCAGCAGTTACAGTTCTAGGCAGGGTCGAGGCTACACCTTC,TRBV6-6,.,15,TRBJ1-2,.
CASSLQTGAANYGYTF,TGTGCCAGCAGCTTACAAACCGGCGCAGCTAACTATGGCTACACCTTC,TRBV7-2,.,16,TRBJ1-2,.
CSAPWGGGQETQYF,TGCAGTGCCCCTTGGGGGGGCGGACAAGAGACCCAGTACTTC,TRBV20-1,.,14,TRBJ2-5,.
CASSYLPQSCEQYF,TGTGCCAGCAGTTACCTTCCACAGTCCTGCGAGCAGTACTTC,TRBV6-5,.,14,TRBJ2-7,.
CASSLEDGGPSYEQYF,TGTGCCAGCAGCTTAGAGGACGGGGGACCATCCTACGAGCAGTACTTC,TRBV7-9,.,16,TRBJ2-7,.
CASSRDIRGSSYEQYF,TGCGCCAGCAGCCGAGACATCCGCGGAAGCTCCTACGAGCAGTACTTC,TRBV4-1,.,16,TRBJ2-7,.